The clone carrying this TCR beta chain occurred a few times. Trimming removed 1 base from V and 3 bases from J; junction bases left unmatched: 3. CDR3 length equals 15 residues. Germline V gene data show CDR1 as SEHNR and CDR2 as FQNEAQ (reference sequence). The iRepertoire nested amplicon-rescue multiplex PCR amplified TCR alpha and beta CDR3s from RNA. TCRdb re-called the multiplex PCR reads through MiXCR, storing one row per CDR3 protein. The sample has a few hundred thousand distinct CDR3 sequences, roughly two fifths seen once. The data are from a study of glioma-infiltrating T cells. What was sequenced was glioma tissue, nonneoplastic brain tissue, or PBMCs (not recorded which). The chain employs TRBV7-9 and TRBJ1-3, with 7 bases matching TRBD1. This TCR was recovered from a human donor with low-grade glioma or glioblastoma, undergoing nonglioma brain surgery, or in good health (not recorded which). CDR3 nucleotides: TGTGCCAGCAGCTTAGAAGGGGGCGGTGGAAACACCATATATTTT. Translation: CASSLEGGGGNTIYF.